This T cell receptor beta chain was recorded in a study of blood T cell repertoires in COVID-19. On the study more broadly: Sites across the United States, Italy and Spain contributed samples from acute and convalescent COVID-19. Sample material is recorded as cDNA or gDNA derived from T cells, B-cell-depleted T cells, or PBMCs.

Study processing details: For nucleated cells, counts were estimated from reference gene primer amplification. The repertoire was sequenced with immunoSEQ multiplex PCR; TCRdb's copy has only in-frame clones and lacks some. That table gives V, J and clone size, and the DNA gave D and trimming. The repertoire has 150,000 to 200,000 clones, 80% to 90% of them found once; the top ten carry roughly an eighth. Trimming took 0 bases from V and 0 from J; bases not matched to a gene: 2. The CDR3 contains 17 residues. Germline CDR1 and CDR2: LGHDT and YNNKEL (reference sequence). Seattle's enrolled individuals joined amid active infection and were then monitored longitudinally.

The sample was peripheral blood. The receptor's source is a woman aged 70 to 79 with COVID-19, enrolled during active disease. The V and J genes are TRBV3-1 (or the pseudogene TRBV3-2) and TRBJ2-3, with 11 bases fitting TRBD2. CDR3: CASSQEGLAASTDTQYF. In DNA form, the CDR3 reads TGTGCCAGCAGCCAAGAGGGACTAGCGGCTAGCACAGATACGCAGTATTTT.